This T cell receptor beta chain was captured in a study of cytomegalovirus exposure and HLA in healthy donors. Both 60 Vbeta primers and 13 Jbeta primers went into the PCR. Clones were sequenced by immunoSEQ multiplex PCR, and TCRdb holds only the in-frame ones, with some missing. Of about 120,000 clones listed, 80% were seen once; the top ten hold approximately 9%. For this clone: Its antigen remains unknown.

Germline V lookup: CDR1 SGHDT, CDR2 YYEEEE. CDR3 length: 17 amino acids. V was pared by 4 bases and J by 3 bases, with 22 bases between. Study-level points and caveats: A later analysis appeared to link common viral pathogens to several of the most significant clusters. Specificity for CMV antigens was confirmed in vitro for a few of the CMV-associated chains.

This sequence originates from a man aged 30 to 45 in good health and CMV-seropositive. This sequence joins TRBV5-6 and TRBJ1-2; the D gene is possibly TRBD1 (5 bases). The sample taken for sequencing was PBMCs. CDR3 DNA: TGTGCCAGCAGCCCGACAGCTGAACCGCGGGGCTACTATGGCTACACCTTC. This translates into CASSPTAEPRGYYGYTF. Using reference TRBV5-6 and TRBJ1-2 for the parts outside the CDR3, the full variable domain is DAGVTQSPTHLIKTRGQQVTLRCSPKSGHDTVSWYQQALGQGPQFIFQYYEEEERQRGNFPDRFSGHQFPNYSSELNVNALLLGDSALYLCASSPTAEPRGYYGYTFGSGTRLTVV.